This paragraph covers one T cell receptor beta chain sequence. The sample comes from a study of T cells expressing NK-cell markers. On the study more broadly: In sorted CD3+CD56+NKG2C+, CD3+CD56+NKG2C- and CD3+CD56-NKG2C+ T cells, TCR beta repertoires were obtained.

The germline CDR1 and CDR2 sequences are SGHTA and FQGNSA. The CDR3 is 16 residues long. Following a re-call of the 5' RACE reads, TCRdb has one entry per CDR3 protein and lacks DNA. This sample's table has about 260,000 distinct CDR3 sequences. The rearrangement joins TRBV7-2 to TRBJ2-3; the TCRdb call, TRBD1, lacks DNA for checking. The source material was blood T cells: a sorted CD56 or NKG2C T cell subset, CD4+ or CD8+ T cells, or bulk PBMC T cells (not recorded which). This TCR was recovered from a woman between 18 and 69 years old in good health. CDR3 sequence: CASSYPPGPLTDTQYF.